This TCR beta chain was retrieved from a study of Ad26.COV2.S vaccination and SARS-CoV-2 variants (dated by TCRdb to 2020 to 2023). Study-wide context: Donors in the vaccine arm were drawn from COV1001, a multicentre, randomized, double-blind, placebo-controlled phase I-IIa trial testing Ad26.COV2.S in healthy adults. Investigators remained blinded to trial group allocation during experiments and outcome assessment. A total of approximately 30 samples were included in the TCR-sequenced set, comprising some 20 Ad26.COV2.S vaccine recipients, 5 placebo recipients and 8 SARS-CoV-2 convalescent individuals. Dosing of Ad26.COV2.S was intramuscular, at either 5x10^10 or 1x10^11 viral particles, delivered as one shot or as two shots spaced 56 days apart. Trial participants were randomized into five groups of five, in which low-dose or high-dose Ad26.COV2.S was given once or twice, or placebo was given on both occasions. The specificity and breadth of SARS-CoV-2-reactive T cell receptors after Ad26.COV2.S vaccination were assessed by TCRbeta repertoire sequencing.

Concerning this clone: It has no known antigen specificity. The input lacks base qualities; no much larger clone sits a single base away.

The study at large found these results: The authors noted that total T cell responses may have been underestimated by the TCR breadth and depth analyses. The study was not powered to compare responses between vaccine doses or regimens. After vaccination, substantial breadth of spike-specific CD8+ and CD4+ T cell responses was reported. Ad26.COV2.S recipients had higher spike-specific TCR breadth than placebo recipients (P = 0.0014). Non-spike TCR breadth was comparable between vaccine and placebo recipients, consistent with the vaccine containing only spike.

Taken with the paper, the label for treatment or condition translates to: roughly 20 received Ad26.COV2.S at low or high dose, single or two shots; about five received placebo; per-sample allocation not given. Repertoires of vaccine and placebo recipients were sequenced from samples collected on day 63 after the first injection. Cohort 1b enrolled roughly 25 adults aged 18-55 years at a single site in Boston, USA, between 29 July and 7 August 2020. Ad26.COV2.S was a replication-incompetent adenovirus type 26 vector that expressed a prefusion-stabilized SARS-CoV-2 spike protein derived from the original Wuhan strain. The germline V gene (reference sequence) specifies GTSNPN as CDR1 and SVGIG as CDR2. The junction shows trimming of 1 base on V and 2 bases on J, plus 12 bases between the germline ends. The CDR3, cysteine through phenylalanine, is 14 amino acids long. Just CDR3 DNA is preserved here, 42 bases in frame from base 1.

The immunoSEQ Assay was the method used to sequence TCRbeta CDR3 regions. After extraction, genomic DNA underwent amplification by bias-controlled multiplex PCR, followed by high-throughput sequencing. In the source study's methods: To quantify the absolute abundance of each unique TCRbeta CDR3 region, sequences were collapsed and filtered. T cell fraction was estimated by normalization of TCRbeta template counts to usable DNA, with usable DNA being measured through amplification of reference genes present in all nucleated cells. Repertoire TCRs were annotated as SARS-CoV-2-specific by exact matching of V gene, CDR3 amino acid sequence and J gene to a known reactive TCR set. The reference SARS-CoV-2 TCR set was derived from MIRA and filtered for enrichment in COVID-19-positive ImmuneCODE repertoires, a step that removed public or cross-reactive TCRs. Using the MIRA antigens, annotated TCRs were further analysed by specific ORF or by position within an ORF. Breadth was defined as annotated unique rearrangements over total unique productive rearrangements; depth was the summed frequency of those rearrangements. Two-sided Wilcoxon rank-sum tests were used to compare TCR breadth between groups. Drawn from immuneACCESS, this table holds only the in-frame rearrangements with V and J called that TCRdb kept. Clones are partly lost; checked studies trace under half to an unresolved V gene and leave the rest unexplained. The V and J calls and clone size come from that table; D and trimming were worked out from the DNA. The sample has roughly 450,000 clones on record, 80% to 95% of them singletons. Roughly an eighth of the sample belongs to the ten largest clones.

Specimen: peripheral blood, collected in a trial of Ad26.COV2.S vaccine versus placebo. Here the chain combines TRBV30 and TRBJ2-7, with the D segment possibly TRBD1 or TRBD2, each aligning over 5 bases. This receptor was obtained from a person aged 18-60 years who received the Ad26.COV2.S COVID-19 vaccine or a placebo. The CDR3 amino acid sequence is: CAWSAWDQPYEQYF. The DNA is as follows: TGTGCCTGGAGTGCATGGGACCAGCCCTACGAGCAGTACTTC.